A selection of T cell receptor beta chains follows, all from one sample in a study of blood T cell repertoires in COVID-19. Produced via immunoSEQ multiplex PCR; TCRdb's table is partial and in-frame only. Of fewer than 150,000 clones detected, roughly four fifths appear once; the ten largest clones hold 18%. Sequencing was performed on PBMCs or T cells enriched from blood (not recorded which). The receptors shown here come from a man in his thirties or forties who had recovered from COVID-19. Each CDR3 is given with its conserved first and last residue. A D gene is named only where the DNA matches it firmly. Clone size appears in some rows only: once, few, many, or a class for an expanded clone.

TRBJ2-3	TRBV6-1	-	-	CASSDRSTHTQYF	TGTGCCAGCAGTGACCGTTCCACTCATACGCAGTATTTT
TRBJ1-2	TRBV19	TRBD1	-	CASSPGQGPHYGYTF	TGTGCCAGTAGTCCCGGACAGGGGCCCCACTATGGCTACACCTTC
TRBJ2-1	TRBV10-2	TRBD2	-	CASSTSGRGNEQFF	TGCGCCAGCAGCACTAGCGGGAGGGGAAATGAGCAGTTCTTC
TRBJ1-4	TRBV5-6	-	-	CASSSYSERLFF	TGTGCCAGCAGCTCTTATAGTGAGAGGTTGTTTTTT
TRBJ2-7	TRBV3-1/TRBV3-2	-	-	CASSQGTGNYEQYF	TGTGCCAGCAGCCAAGGAACAGGGAACTACGAGCAGTACTTC
TRBJ1-3	TRBV4-2	-	-	CASSNRDKISGNTIYF	TGTGCCAGCAGCAACCGGGACAAGATCTCTGGAAACACCATATATTTT
TRBJ2-5	TRBV27	-	-	CASSPSSPQETQYF	TGTGCCAGCAGCCCTTCGAGCCCACAAGAGACCCAGTACTTC
TRBJ1-6	TRBV5-1	TRBD1	-	CASSQGGQEPLHF	TGCGCCAGCAGCCAGGGCGGACAGGAACCCCTCCACTTT
TRBJ2-7	TRBV19	TRBD1	-	CASGQGAGHEQYF	TGTGCCAGCGGACAGGGGGCGGGTCACGAGCAGTACTTC
TRBJ1-1	TRBV9	-	-	CASSLMGGGTEAFF	TGTGCCAGCAGCTTAATGGGGGGTGGCACTGAAGCTTTCTTT
TRBJ1-2	TRBV18	-	-	CASSPPYGPNYGYTF	TGTGCCAGCTCACCACCGTACGGTCCCAACTATGGCTACACCTTC
TRBJ2-7	TRBV18	TRBD1	-	CASSPTGATFLEQYF	TGTGCCAGCTCACCTACAGGGGCGACCTTTCTCGAGCAGTACTTC
TRBJ1-5	TRBV7-2	-	-	CASSPLDYSNQPQHF	TGTGCCAGCAGCCCACTAGATTATAGCAATCAGCCCCAGCATTTT
TRBJ1-5	TRBV2	-	-	CASSEMVRGNQPQHF	TGTGCCAGCAGTGAAATGGTGAGGGGGAATCAGCCCCAGCATTTT
TRBJ1-3	TRBV9	-	-	CASSVGGETSGNTIYF	TGTGCCAGCAGCGTAGGAGGTGAAACCTCTGGAAACACCATATATTTT
TRBJ1-3	TRBV7-9	-	-	CASSLEQNGGNTIYF	TGTGCCAGCAGCTTAGAACAGAATGGGGGAAACACCATATATTTT
TRBJ2-3	TRBV5-5	TRBD1	-	CASSLPGQDTDTQYF	TGTGCCAGCAGCTTGCCGGGACAGGACACAGATACGCAGTATTTT
TRBJ2-1	TRBV7-9	TRBD2	-	CASSPRTSTNEQFF	TGTGCCAGCAGCCCACGGACTAGCACCAATGAGCAGTTCTTC
TRBJ1-3	TRBV4-1	TRBD1	-	CASSQLTTTGAGNTIYF	TGCGCCAGCAGCCAACTTACCACGACAGGGGCTGGAAACACCATATATTTT
TRBJ2-2	TRBV4-2	-	-	CASSQGVEVLLGGELFF	TGTGCCAGCAGCCAAGGCGTGGAGGTTCTATTGGGCGGGGAGCTGTTTTTT
TRBJ2-3	TRBV7-9	TRBD2	-	CASSPRSGGGTDTQYF	TGTGCCAGCAGCCCACGAAGCGGGGGGGGCACAGATACGCAGTATTTT
TRBJ1-1	TRBV19	-	once	CASSIPGQLNTEAFF	TGTGCCAGTAGTATTCCTGGACAGCTGAACACTGAAGCTTTCTTT
TRBJ2-7	TRBV4-1	TRBD2	-	CASSQLPTSGSSYEQYF	TGCGCCAGCAGCCAACTTCCGACTAGCGGGAGCTCCTACGAGCAGTACTTC
TRBJ1-3	TRBV5-1	-	-	CASSSPPRDKVPGNTIYF	TGCGCCAGCAGCTCGCCGCCCCGGGACAAAGTACCTGGAAACACCATATATTTT
TRBJ1-5	TRBV12-3/TRBV12-4	-	-	CASSFRGGPQHF	TGTGCCAGCAGTTTTCGGGGAGGGCCCCAGCATTTT
TRBJ2-2	TRBV9	-	-	CASSVAGHREIGELFF	TGTGCCAGCAGCGTCGCGGGCCACAGGGAGATCGGGGAGCTGTTTTTT
TRBJ1-1	TRBV5-6	TRBD1	-	CASSGTGFGGNTEAFF	TGTGCCAGCAGCGGGACAGGTTTCGGAGGGAACACTGAAGCTTTCTTT
TRBJ1-5	TRBV5-1	TRBD1	-	CASSLEGQGGQPQHF	TGCGCCAGCAGCTTGGAGGGACAGGGAGGTCAGCCCCAGCATTTT
TRBJ1-1	TRBV5-1	-	-	CASRYQENTEAFF	TGCGCCAGCAGGTACCAGGAGAACACTGAAGCTTTCTTT
TRBJ1-2	TRBV3-1/TRBV3-2	-	few	CASSREGLYGYTF	TGTGCCAGCAGCCGGGAGGGTCTCTATGGCTACACCTTC
TRBJ2-3	TRBV5-1	-	once	CASSPSTFTDTQYF	TGCGCCAGCAGCCCCTCTACGTTCACAGATACGCAGTATTTT
TRBJ2-7	TRBV5-4	-	-	CASSLVAGSHEQYF	TGTGCCAGCAGCTTGGTAGCTGGTTCGCACGAGCAGTACTTC
TRBJ1-1	TRBV29-1	TRBD1	-	CSVEPSGGFYTEAFF	TGCAGCGTTGAACCGTCAGGGGGGTTTTACACTGAAGCTTTCTTT
TRBJ1-5	TRBV18	-	-	CASSPPGGYNQPQHF	TGTGCCAGCTCACCACCTGGCGGCTACAATCAGCCCCAGCATTTT
TRBJ1-1	TRBV11-2	-	-	CASSLGPVHEAFF	TGTGCCAGCAGCTTAGGCCCCGTACATGAAGCTTTCTTT
TRBJ2-1	TRBV5-1	-	few	CASSLVFGGIEQFF	TGCGCCAGCAGCTTGGTATTTGGGGGCATTGAGCAGTTCTTC
TRBJ1-5	TRBV19	-	once	CASSRIGDVAGQPQHF	TGTGCCAGTAGCCGAATAGGGGACGTAGCGGGTCAGCCCCAGCATTTT
TRBJ2-1	TRBV11-3	-	-	CASSLVSRGNEQFF	TGTGCCAGCAGCTTAGTGAGTCGGGGGAATGAGCAGTTCTTC
TRBJ1-1	TRBV10-1	TRBD1	few	CASSFQGATEAFF	TGCGCCAGCAGTTTTCAGGGGGCCACTGAAGCTTTCTTT
TRBJ1-2	TRBV9	TRBD1	once	CASSVGTGGNSYTF	TGTGCCAGCAGCGTAGGGACAGGGGGAAATAGCTACACCTTC
TRBJ2-1	TRBV19	-	-	CASSMSGSGYNEQFF	TGTGCCAGTAGTATGTCCGGGAGTGGGTACAATGAGCAGTTCTTC
TRBJ2-3	TRBV4-1	TRBD2	-	CASSHPWEGLAGYTDTQYF	TGCGCCAGCAGCCATCCGTGGGAGGGGCTAGCGGGATACACAGATACGCAGTATTTT
TRBJ1-5	TRBV7-2	TRBD1	-	CASSPDRGDQPQHF	TGTGCCAGCAGCCCGGACAGGGGAGATCAGCCCCAGCATTTT
TRBJ2-3	TRBV11-2	-	-	CASSYSGQDTQYF	TGTGCCAGCAGTTATTCAGGGCAAGATACGCAGTATTTT
TRBJ1-1	TRBV7-9	TRBD1	-	CASSLVQGADTEAFF	TGTGCCAGCAGCTTAGTCCAGGGGGCGGACACTGAAGCTTTCTTT